This TCR beta chain was sequenced during a study of CD8 T cells in ankylosing spondylitis. General study results and limits: Clones linked with disease were CD8+ and fairly uncommon in the peripheral blood.

This clonotype was observed many times. Its antigen is not identified. The CDR3 consists of 13 residues. The V end lost 3 bases, the J end lost 0 bases, and 5 bases lay between the germline ends. Generation of TCR beta libraries employed quantitative 5'-RACE incorporating molecular barcodes. TCRdb ran MiXCR on the 5' RACE reads and lists one entry per CDR3 protein. The repertoire consists of just over 350,000 distinct CDR3 sequences, with 20% occurring once and the leading ten covering around 13%. The source material was blood, either unsorted or a sorted T cell fraction (not recorded which). This receptor was taken from a male donor with ankylosing spondylitis or in good health (not recorded which). The chain couples TRBV12-3 or TRBV12-4 to TRBJ1-2; D is uncertain. The chain's CDR3 is CASSFSANYGYTF. CDR3 DNA: TGTGCCAGCAGTTTTAGTGCTAACTATGGCTACACCTTC.